This paragraph reports one TCR beta chain. Its binding antigen is unknown. No base quality information exists; no much larger clone differs at one position. The CDR3 regions of human TCRbeta chains were analyzed by immunosequencing. In the authors' own workflow: Repertoire TCRs were checked for matches against a reference library of SARS-CoV-2-specific TCRs that had been generated using the MIRA antigen-specificity platform. Breadth was defined as the fraction of unique TCRs that were SARS-CoV-2-associated. Depth was defined as the fraction of total T cells that were SARS-CoV-2-associated. Using the MIRA data, each spike-specific TCR was mapped to the spike region that the TCR reacts to and placed in a CD4 or CD8 class. Log10-transformed breadth and depth values were compared by one-way ANOVA with Sidak's multiple comparisons tests. Sourced from immuneACCESS, this table was stored by TCRdb with only in-frame sequences that have V and J called. A share of the clones is absent; for the studies checked, an unresolved V gene accounts for under half, and the remainder has no known explanation. V and J calls and clone size come straight from that table; D and trimming were deduced from the DNA. Within this sample are just over 150,000 clones, with 87% of them counted one time only. The ten largest clonotypes hold about a tenth of the sample.

This entry belongs to a study of T cell responses to AZD1222 COVID-19 vaccine (dated by TCRdb to about 2021). Study-wide context: A total of about 250 trial participants underwent TCR sequencing, of whom about 200 had received two doses of AZD1222 and about 26 had received two doses of the MenACWY control vaccine. Trial participants were enrolled into age subgroups of 18-55, 56-69 and 70-plus years, which contained approximately 150, 28 and 58 TCR-sequenced participants, respectively. The full study reports these points: Most participants were white British and females outnumbered males, and the authors suggested that clonal diversity may have been underestimated. In the small 56-69-year group, the increase in depth fell short of significance, most likely because of low power. Because no samples from the day 14 peak response were available, repertoires could be characterized only after the peak T cell response. Reportedly, close to half of the unique spike-specific TCRs recognized epitopes lying outside the regions that are mutated in the B.1.351 and B.1.1.7 variants. After two AZD1222 doses, spike-specific TCR breadth and depth were significantly higher than at day 0 and than in MenACWY recipients. Vaccine-associated CD4 TCRs spanned the whole spike protein, with dominant responses in regions 160-218 and 743-854. Only five to seven AZD1222 recipients were SARS-CoV-2 seropositive at baseline, limiting conclusions about previously exposed vaccinees.

The time point label, read with the paper, signifies: about 28 days (+/-7) after the second vaccine dose. AZD1222 recipients with second doses at about 4 weeks or about 12 weeks were pooled, because spike-specific TCR depth and breadth did not differ between schedules. The vaccinee samples were drawn from two UK trials, COV001 and COV002, one of which was a single-blind randomized controlled phase 2/3 trial testing AZD1222 (ChAdOx1 nCoV-19) in healthy adults. Trial participant PBMC samples were collected at day 0 and day 28 after the second dose for TCRbeta chain sequencing. V gives up 6 bases and J gives up 4 bases, and the segment between their germline ends measures 16 bases. The CDR3 numbers 16 residues from cysteine through phenylalanine. Of all the DNA, just the CDR3 is kept, 48 bases in frame from base 1. From the germline V gene (reference sequence), CDR1 is MNHEY and CDR2 is SMNVEV.

The sample was peripheral blood, taken 28 days after the second AZD1222 dose. The chain employs TRBV27 and TRBJ2-6, with TRBD2 tentatively as D gene (5 bases match). The TCR sequence derives from an adult who received the AZD1222 COVID-19 vaccine. The CDR3 reads CASSVVGVAGANVLTF. The DNA is as follows: TGTGCCAGCAGCGTTGTTGGGGTAGCGGGGGCCAACGTCCTGACTTTC.